The next 9 T cell receptor beta chains were all read from a single sample in a study of T cells in localized non-small cell lung cancer. Clones were sequenced by immunoSEQ multiplex PCR, and TCRdb holds only the in-frame ones, with some missing. Among approximately 19,000 clones listed, approximately 80% were seen once. The material sequenced was peripheral blood, taken before any cancer treatment. These receptors all stem from a man aged 35-75 years with stage I lung adenocarcinoma.

This rearrangement joins TRBV4-3 to TRBJ2-5; 8 bases map to TRBD2. The CDR3 is 14 residues long. Germline CDR1 LGHNA, CDR2 YSLEER. Trimming at V came to 4 bases and at J to 3 bases, leaving 4 bases not matched to a gene. CDR3 region: CASSPGLGKETQYF. The CDR3 DNA is TGCGCCAGCAGCCCGGGACTAGGGAAAGAGACCCAGTACTTC.

This chain connects TRBV19 to TRBJ2-7; tentative D call: TRBD1 (6 bases). Germline lookup yields CDR1 LNHDA and CDR2 SQIVND (reference sequence). Trimming took off 7 bases at V and 0 bases at J, with 13 bases between the two ends. This CDR3 contains 14 residues. The CDR3 DNA reads as TGTGCCAGTAAAAGGGACACTTCCTCCTACGAGCAGTACTTC. Translated, it gives CASKRDTSSYEQYF.

This chain joins TRBV28 and TRBJ2-1; 8 positions match TRBD2. V shed 6 bases and J 2 bases; nucleotides not matched to a gene: 9. Germline CDR1 is MDHEN and CDR2 is SYDVKM. The CDR3 runs to 16 residues. Written as DNA, the CDR3 is TGTGCCAGCAGCTCCCTTAGCGGGGCTGCCTACAATGAGCAGTTCTTC. This translates into CASSSLSGAAYNEQFF.

This rearrangement joins TRBV5-4 to TRBJ2-5; 11 bases are a match to TRBD1. V shed 4 bases and J 1 base; nucleotides not matched to a gene: 6. The CDR3 sequence is 16 residues long. Germline lookup yields CDR1 SGHNT and CDR2 YYREEE (reference sequence). CDR3 nucleotide sequence: TGTGCCAGCAGCCCAGGGGGGACAGGGGGCCAAGAGACCCAGTACTTC. It translates to CASSPGGTGGQETQYF.

The CDR3: CASSLGGSLTETQYF. CDR3 DNA sequence: TGTGCCAGCAGCTTAGGTGGTAGCCTTACGGAGACCCAGTACTTC. The chain combines TRBV7-9 with TRBJ2-5; D unclear. Between the trimmed V and J ends, which lost 1 base and 5 bases, there was a span of 14 bases. Germline V gene data show CDR1 as SEHNR and CDR2 as FQNEAQ (reference sequence). The CDR3 runs 15 residues. Full variable domain (outside the CDR3, taken from reference TRBV7-9 and TRBJ2-5): DTGVSQNPRHKITKRGQNVTFRCDPISEHNRLYWYRQTLGQGPEFLTYFQNEAQLEKSRLLSDRFSAERPKGSFSTLEIQRTEQGDSAMYLCASSLGGSLTETQYFGPGTRLLVL.

V is TRBV4-2 and J is TRBJ2-7; 7 nucleotides align to TRBD1. CDR1 and CDR2 (germline): LGHNA, YNFKEQ. There are 13 residues in the CDR3. The junction had 1 base not matched to a gene; V was cut back by 0 bases and J by 5 bases. The chain's CDR3 is CASSQDRGNEQYF. The CDR3 DNA follows: TGTGCCAGCAGCCAAGACAGGGGGAACGAGCAGTACTTC.

This sequence joins TRBV6-4 and TRBJ1-1; no clear D. Trimming took 7 bases from V and 5 from J, leaving 17 bases between them. Germline assignment: CDR1 MRHNA and CDR2 SNTAGT. CDR3 length: 14 residues. This chain's CDR3 is CASTAPRGGTEAFF. CDR3 DNA: TGTGCCAGCACCGCGCCCCGGGGTGGGACTGAAGCTTTCTTT.

This clone was observed a few times. The rearrangement uses TRBV6-5 and TRBJ1-1, with D tentatively TRBD1 (5 bases). Per germline, CDR1 MNHEY and CDR2 SVGAGI. Trimming stripped 3 bases from V and 4 bases from J, with 9 bases between. The CDR3 consists of 13 residues. CDR3 amino acids: CASSYGQGTEAFF. Written as DNA, the CDR3 is TGTGCCAGCAGTTATGGGCAGGGCACTGAAGCTTTCTTT.

V and J are TRBV28 and TRBJ2-7; D is possibly TRBD1 (6 bases). CDR3 length: 16 residues. V was trimmed by 6 bases and J by 3 bases, leaving 21 bases between them. Germline-derived CDR1 and CDR2 are MDHEN and SYDVKM. The CDR3 DNA reads as TGTGCCAGCAGCCAGCCCACAGGGTTCTTGCTCTACGAGCAGTACTTC. Protein: CASSQPTGFLLYEQYF.